The clone carrying this T cell receptor (beta chain) was recorded once. Its antigen is currently unknown. The data were taken from a study of shared clonotypes between healthy human individuals. Overall study results and limits: Shared across a few donors were around 5% of the naive CD4 clonotypes. Researchers sampled only blood; tissue repertoires likely differ.

The table came from immunoSEQ multiplex PCR; TCRdb's copy has only in-frame clones and leaves some out. This table has some 1.5 million clones, 95% to 99% appearing once. V was cut by 0 bases and J by 5 bases, with 7 bases left in between. This CDR3 spans 13 amino acids. Germline CDR1 is LGHNA and CDR2 is YNFKEQ. The J gene is TRBJ1-1, the V gene TRBV4-2; no firm D call. The TCR comes from a man aged 25 to 45 in good health. The sample comprised naive CD4+ T cells sorted from blood. The subset denotes: CD45RA+ positively selected. The CDR3 region has the DNA TGTGCCAGCAGCCAAGAATGGGATACTGAAGCTTTCTTT. This gives the protein CASSQEWDTEAFF.